The sequence of this T cell receptor (beta chain) was determined in a study of low-dose radiotherapy and immunotherapy resistance in tumors (dated by TCRdb to between 2021 and 2024). About the investigation overall: Cohort 1 received 0.5 Gy per fraction every 2 weeks, with a prescribed total PTV dose of 6.5 Gy. For Cohort 2, the dose was 1 Gy per fraction given every two weeks, adding up to 13 Gy in total across 26 weeks. Patients were given nivolumab as a 240 mg flat dose every two weeks and ipilimumab at 1 mg/kg every six weeks, with both drugs delivered intravenously. Cyclophosphamide 200 mg/m2 was given intravenously every two weeks, one day before each radiation and immunotherapy administration. Aspirin 300 mg was taken orally once daily by patients for four cycles, starting on cycle 1 day 1. No randomization into treatment groups was done for the people taking part in the trial. Eight patients were included in the translational analysis: three from the first dose cohort and the first five from the second dose cohort.

This clonotype was detected only once. Its antigen is unknown. A far more abundant clone sits one base away, making this likely a read error. The sample's time point, from its label and the paper: after trial treatment. Interpreted using the paper, the treatment or condition label stands for: LDRT plus nivolumab, ipilimumab, low-dose cyclophosphamide and aspirin (RACIN trial). The donors came from RACIN, which was a single-arm phase I dose-escalation trial that paired nivolumab and ipilimumab with aspirin, low-dose cyclophosphamide and low-dose radiotherapy. Patients with advanced, TIL-negative solid tumors were considered eligible. V and J are trimmed by 4 bases and 11 bases, and the gene matches miss 9 bases of the junction. The CDR3 sequence holds 13 residues, the cysteine and phenylalanine included. Only the CDR3 DNA is retained, 39 bases long and in frame from the first base. The germline V gene (reference sequence) yields LGHDT for CDR1 and YNNKEL for CDR2.

First-strand cDNA was synthesized using Superscript III and a set of TRAV- and TRBV-specific primers, so that both TCRalpha and TCRbeta chains were covered. TCRs were amplified with Phusion for around 20 PCR cycles using a constant-region primer together with the adapter attached to the V primers. The MessageAmp II aRNA Amplification Kit was used to amplify the isolated mRNA, with in vitro transcription run for about 15 hours at 37 degrees C. The Dynabeads mRNA DIRECT Purification Kit was used to isolate mRNA for TCR sequencing. A second approximately 25-cycle Phusion PCR added indexed Illumina adapters, and products were purified with AMPure XP beads. Deep sequencing of the TCRalpha and TCRbeta libraries was carried out on an Illumina MiniSeq instrument. Turning to the authors' computational methods: Custom Perl scripts were used to pool TCR sequences that encoded the same protein, to remove out-of-frame sequences, and to calculate the abundance of each clonotype. The analysis excluded TCR sequences that were supported by just one read. The metrics used to describe the repertoires included Shannon entropy, Gini index, clonality, richness, and the frequency of TCRs shared between repertoires. TCRdb trimmed the raw reads at Q25, called clones with MiXCR and kept productive beta chains. When rows share a CDR3 protein, they turn into one entry using the most common DNA and genes. V and J calls and clone size were set by TCRdb, not the authors. Counted in this sample were about 39,000 distinct CDR3 sequences; less than 25% of them appeared once. The ten largest clonotypes hold roughly 8.3% of the sample.

The sequence links TRBV3-1 to TRBJ2-5, and 8 bases in between align with TRBD1. The source material was PBMCs, sampled after low-dose radiotherapy plus immunotherapy. This sequence originates from a female donor with ovarian cancer. The DNA sequence follows: TGTGCCAGCAGCCCCGACAGGGGCGATGAGCAGTACTTC. Translated, it gives CASSPDRGDEQYF.